Detailed here is one T cell receptor (beta chain). These data belong to a study of cytotoxic CD8 clonotypes in ibrutinib-treated CLL. The germline V gene has CDR1 LNHDA and CDR2 SQIVND (reference sequence). V lost 6 bases, J lost 4 bases, and 28 bases lay in between. The CDR3 totals 19 residues. Sequencing used immunoSEQ multiplex PCR; TCRdb keeps in-frame clones, though not all of them. The data show fewer than 100,000 clones, more than 70% seen once. V gene TRBV19 combines with J gene TRBJ2-1; D tentatively reads TRBD1 or TRBD2 (6 bases each). The sample here was PBMCs, taken before ibrutinib treatment. This TCR came from a human donor with chronic lymphocytic leukemia. CDR3 in DNA: TGTGCCAGTAGCTCCAGGGGTAGCGGATCCTCACAAACATACAATGAGCAGTTCTTC. The encoded protein is CASSSRGSGSSQTYNEQFF.